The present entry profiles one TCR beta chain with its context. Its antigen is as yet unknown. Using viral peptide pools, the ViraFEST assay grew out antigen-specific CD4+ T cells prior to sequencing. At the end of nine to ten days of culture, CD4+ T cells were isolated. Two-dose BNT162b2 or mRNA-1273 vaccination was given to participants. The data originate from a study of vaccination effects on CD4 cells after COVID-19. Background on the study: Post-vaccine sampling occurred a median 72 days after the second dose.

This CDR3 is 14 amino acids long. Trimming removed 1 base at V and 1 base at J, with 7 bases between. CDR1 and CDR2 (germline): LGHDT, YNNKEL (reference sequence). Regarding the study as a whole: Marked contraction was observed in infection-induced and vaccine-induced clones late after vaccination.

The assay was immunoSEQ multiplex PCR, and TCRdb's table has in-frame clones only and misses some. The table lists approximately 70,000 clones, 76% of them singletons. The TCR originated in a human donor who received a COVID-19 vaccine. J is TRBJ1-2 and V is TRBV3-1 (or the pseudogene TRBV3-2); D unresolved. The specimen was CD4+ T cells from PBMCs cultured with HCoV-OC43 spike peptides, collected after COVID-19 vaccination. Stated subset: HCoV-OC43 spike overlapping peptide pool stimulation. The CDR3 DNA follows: TGTGCCAGCAGCCAAGGAGCCGGTAACTATGGCTACACCTTC. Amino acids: CASSQGAGNYGYTF.